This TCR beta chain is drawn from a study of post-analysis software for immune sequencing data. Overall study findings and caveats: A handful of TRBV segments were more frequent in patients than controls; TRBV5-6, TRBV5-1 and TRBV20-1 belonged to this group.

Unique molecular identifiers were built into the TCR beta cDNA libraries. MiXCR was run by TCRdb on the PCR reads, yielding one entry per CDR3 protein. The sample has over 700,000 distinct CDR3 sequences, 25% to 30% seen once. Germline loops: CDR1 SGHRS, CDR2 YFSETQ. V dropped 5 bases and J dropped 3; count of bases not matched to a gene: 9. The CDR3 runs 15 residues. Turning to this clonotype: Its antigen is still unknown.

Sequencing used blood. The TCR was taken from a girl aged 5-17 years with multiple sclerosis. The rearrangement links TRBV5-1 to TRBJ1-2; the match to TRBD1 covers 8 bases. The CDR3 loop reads CASRVHRGTDYGYTF. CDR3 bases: TGCGCCAGCAGGGTTCACAGGGGGACTGACTATGGCTACACCTTC.